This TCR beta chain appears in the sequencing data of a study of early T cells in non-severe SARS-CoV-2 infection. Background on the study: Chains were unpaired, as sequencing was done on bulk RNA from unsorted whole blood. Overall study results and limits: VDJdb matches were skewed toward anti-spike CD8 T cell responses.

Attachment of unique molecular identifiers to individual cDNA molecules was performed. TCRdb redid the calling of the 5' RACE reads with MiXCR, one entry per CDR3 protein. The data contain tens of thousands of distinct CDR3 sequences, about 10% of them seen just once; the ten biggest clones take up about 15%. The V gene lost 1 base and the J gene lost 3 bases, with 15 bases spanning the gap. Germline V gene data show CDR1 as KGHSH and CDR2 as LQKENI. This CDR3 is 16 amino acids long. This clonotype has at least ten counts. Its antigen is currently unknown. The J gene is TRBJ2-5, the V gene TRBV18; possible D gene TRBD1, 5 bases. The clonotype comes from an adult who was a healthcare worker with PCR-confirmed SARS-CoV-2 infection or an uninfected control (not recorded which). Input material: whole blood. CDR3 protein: CASSPLARGPKETQYF. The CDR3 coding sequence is TGTGCCAGCTCACCACTTGCAAGGGGCCCCAAAGAGACCCAGTACTTC.